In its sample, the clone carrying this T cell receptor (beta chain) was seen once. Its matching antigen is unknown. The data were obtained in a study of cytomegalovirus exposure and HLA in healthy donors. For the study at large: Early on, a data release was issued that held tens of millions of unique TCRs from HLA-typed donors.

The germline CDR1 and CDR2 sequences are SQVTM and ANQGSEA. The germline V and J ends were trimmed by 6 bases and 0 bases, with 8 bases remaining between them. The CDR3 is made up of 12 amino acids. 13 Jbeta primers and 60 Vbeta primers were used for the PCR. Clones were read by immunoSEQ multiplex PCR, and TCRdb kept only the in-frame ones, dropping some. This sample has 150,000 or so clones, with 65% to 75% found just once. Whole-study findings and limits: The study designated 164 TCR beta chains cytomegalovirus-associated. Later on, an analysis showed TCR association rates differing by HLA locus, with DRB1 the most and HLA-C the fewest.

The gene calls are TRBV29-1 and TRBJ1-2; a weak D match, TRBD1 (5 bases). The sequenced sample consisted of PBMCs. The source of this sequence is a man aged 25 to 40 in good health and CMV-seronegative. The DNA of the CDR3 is TGCAGCGTGGAGACAGCTAACTATGGCTACACCTTC. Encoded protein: CSVETANYGYTF. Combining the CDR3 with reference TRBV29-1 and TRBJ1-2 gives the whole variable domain SAVISQKPSRDICQRGTSLTIQCQVDSQVTMMFWYRQQPGQSLTLIATANQGSEATYESGFVIDKFPISRPNLTFSTLTVSNMSPEDSSIYLCSVETANYGYTFGSGTRLTVV.